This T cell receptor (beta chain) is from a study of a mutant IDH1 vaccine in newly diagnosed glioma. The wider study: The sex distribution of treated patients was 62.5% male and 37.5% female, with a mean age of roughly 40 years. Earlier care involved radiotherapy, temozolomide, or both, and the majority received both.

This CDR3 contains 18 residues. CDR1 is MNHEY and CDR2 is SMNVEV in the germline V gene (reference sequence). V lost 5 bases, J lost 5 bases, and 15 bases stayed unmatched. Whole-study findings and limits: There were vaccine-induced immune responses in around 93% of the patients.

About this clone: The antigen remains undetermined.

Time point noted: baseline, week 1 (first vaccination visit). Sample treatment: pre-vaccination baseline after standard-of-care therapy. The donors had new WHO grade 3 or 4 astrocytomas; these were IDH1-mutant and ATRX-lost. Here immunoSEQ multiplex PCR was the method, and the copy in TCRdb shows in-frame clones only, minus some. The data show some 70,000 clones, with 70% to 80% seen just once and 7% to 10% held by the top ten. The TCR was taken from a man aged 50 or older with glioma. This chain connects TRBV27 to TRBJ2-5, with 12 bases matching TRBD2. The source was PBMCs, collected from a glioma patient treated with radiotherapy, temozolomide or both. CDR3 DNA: TGTGCCAGCAGTCCTGCCTTACAACTTCTAGCGGGGGGGGAGACCCAGTACTTC. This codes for CASSPALQLLAGGETQYF.